The rows below give T cell receptor beta chains drawn from one sample of a study of CD8 T cells in ankylosing spondylitis. TCRdb redid the calling of the 5' RACE reads with MiXCR, one entry per CDR3 protein. The data hold about 400,000 distinct CDR3 sequences, with approximately 20% observed a single time. The sample taken for sequencing was blood, either unsorted or a sorted T cell fraction (not recorded which). All receptors derive from a male donor with ankylosing spondylitis or in good health (not recorded which). Each CDR3 is given with its conserved first and last residue. A D gene is named only where the DNA matches it firmly. Where a row states a size, it is once, few, many or the class of an expanded clone; other rows omit it.

TRBD2 | 15 | TRBJ2-7 | TRBV7-2 | NA | CASSYLAGGVYEQYF | TGTGCCAGCAGCTATCTAGCGGGGGGGGTCTACGAGCAGTACTTC
TRBD2 | 15 | TRBJ2-3 | TRBV27 | NA | CASSKAGGPTDTQYF | TGTGCCAGCAGTAAAGCGGGGGGGCCTACAGATACGCAGTATTTT
NA | 15 | TRBJ2-3 | TRBV6-1 | NA | CASSVGGANTDTQYF | TGTGCCAGCAGTGTTGGGGGGGCCAACACAGATACGCAGTATTTT
NA | 12 | TRBJ2-7 | TRBV14 | NA | CASGATSYEQYF | TGTGCCAGCGGGGCAACTTCCTACGAGCAGTACTTC
NA | 15 | TRBJ1-1 | TRBV5-1 | NA | CASSLGWGVNTEAFF | TGCGCCAGCAGCTTGGGCTGGGGAGTGAACACTGAAGCTTTCTTT
NA | 16 | TRBJ2-3 | TRBV4-1 | few | CASSQEEGSVTDTQYF | TGCGCCAGCAGCCAAGAAGAGGGCTCGGTCACAGATACGCAGTATTTT
NA | 17 | TRBJ2-6 | TRBV28 | NA | CASSPPRGSSGANVLTF | TGTGCCAGCAGCCCCCCGCGGGGCAGCTCTGGGGCCAACGTCCTGACTTTC
NA | 12 | TRBJ1-4 | TRBV29-1 | few | CSVYTDNEKLFF | TGCAGCGTTTACACAGATAATGAAAAACTGTTTTTT
TRBD1 | 13 | TRBJ1-3 | TRBV2 | few | CASRGTAGNTIYF | TGTGCCAGCAGGGGGACAGCTGGAAACACCATATATTTT
NA | 15 | TRBJ2-7 | TRBV5-6 | few | CASSFGGITSYEQYF | TGTGCCAGCAGCTTTGGGGGGATCACCTCCTACGAGCAGTACTTC
NA | 16 | TRBJ2-5 | TRBV28 | NA | CASSSYQGGGQETQYF | TGTGCCAGCAGCTCCTATCAGGGGGGTGGCCAAGAGACCCAGTACTTC
NA | 14 | TRBJ2-7 | TRBV27 | NA | CASSFTGLTYEQYF | TGTGCCAGCAGTTTTACCGGACTTACCTACGAGCAGTACTTC
TRBD1 | 12 | TRBJ2-2 | TRBV9 | NA | CASSGQGIGLFF | TGTGCCAGCAGCGGACAGGGTATAGGGCTGTTTTTT
NA | 13 | TRBJ2-2 | TRBV24-1 | few | CATSELEVGELFF | TGTGCCACCAGTGAGCTAGAAGTCGGGGAGCTGTTTTTT
NA | 13 | TRBJ2-1 | TRBV12-3/TRBV12-4 | NA | CASSLVNYNEQFF | TGTGCCAGCAGTTTAGTCAACTACAATGAGCAGTTCTTC
TRBD2 | 16 | TRBJ2-1 | TRBV28 | few | CASSFLGTSSYNEQFF | TGTGCCAGCAGTTTCTTGGGGACTAGCTCCTACAATGAGCAGTTCTTC
NA | 15 | TRBJ2-2 | TRBV6-1 | NA | CASSEGWPSTGELFF | TGTGCCAGCAGTGAAGGTTGGCCCAGCACCGGGGAGCTGTTTTTT
NA | 16 | TRBJ2-2 | TRBV5-1 | few | CASSLYASWSTGELFF | TGCGCCAGCAGCTTGTATGCTTCGTGGTCCACCGGGGAGCTGTTTTTT
TRBD2 | 18 | TRBJ2-3 | TRBV12-3/TRBV12-4 | few | CASSLTSGGARSTDTQYF | TGTGCCAGCAGCCTGACTAGCGGGGGGGCCAGAAGCACAGATACGCAGTATTTT
TRBD2 | 14 | TRBJ2-1 | TRBV12-3/TRBV12-4 | NA | CASRSRGGDNEQFF | TGTGCCAGCAGGTCTCGGGGGGGGGACAATGAGCAGTTCTTC
TRBD1 | 16 | TRBJ1-2 | TRBV12-3/TRBV12-4 | many | CASTHARDRASYGYTF | TGTGCCAGTACCCACGCCCGGGACAGGGCGTCCTATGGCTACACCTTC
NA | 12 | TRBJ1-1 | TRBV12-3/TRBV12-4 | few | CASSPPMTEVFF | TGTGCCAGCAGCCCCCCTATGACTGAAGTTTTCTTT
TRBD2 | 15 | TRBJ2-7 | TRBV20-1 | few | CSARDFQRGVYEQYF | TGCAGTGCTAGAGATTTCCAGCGGGGAGTCTACGAGCAGTACTTC
NA | 15 | TRBJ2-2 | TRBV12-3/TRBV12-4 | few | CASTRSPGLTGELFF | TGTGCCAGCACCCGGAGCCCGGGGTTGACCGGGGAGCTGTTTTTT
NA | 16 | TRBJ1-5 | TRBV12-3/TRBV12-4 | NA | CASRVGGPYSNQPQHF | TGTGCCAGCAGGGTCGGTGGCCCTTATAGCAATCAGCCCCAGCATTTT
NA | 15 | TRBJ2-7 | TRBV5-6 | few | CASSLRVARSYEQYF | TGTGCCAGCAGCTTGCGGGTGGCACGCTCCTACGAGCAGTACTTC